This T cell receptor beta chain was sequenced for a study of shared clonotypes between healthy human individuals. Generated by immunoSEQ multiplex PCR, the TCRdb table keeps only in-frame clones and is missing some. Of roughly 2.5 million clones in the sample, around nine tenths are singletons; the top ten hold roughly 0.15%. Germline CDR1 and CDR2: SGHRS and YFSETQ. Trimming left V 4 bases short and J 7 bases short, with 17 bases between. The CDR3 sequence is 15 residues long. This TCR was sampled from a man younger than 35 in good health. The genes are TRBV5-1 and TRBJ1-4; no reliable D call. The specimen sequenced was naive CD4+ T cells sorted from blood. The subset is: CD45RA+ positively selected. The CDR3 region has the DNA TGCGCCAGCAGCAGCGGACTTATTACAAGTGAAAAACTGTTTTTT. This gives the protein CASSSGLITSEKLFF.